The next 7 T cell receptor beta chains were all read from a single sample in a study of identical twins. TCRdb recomputed calls from the 5' RACE reads with MiXCR, one row per CDR3 protein. The table shows 500,000 to 600,000 distinct CDR3 sequences, with 22% occurring only once. This same sample was also part of a study on T cells expressing NK-cell markers.

Sequencing was performed on CD4+ T cells sorted from blood. The receptors derive from a woman aged 18-29 years in good health.

The chain uses TRBV20-1 and TRBJ2-7; 8 bases map to TRBD2. The ends lost 0 bases at V and 5 bases at J; junction bases unmatched: 6. There are 14 residues in the CDR3. Per the germline V gene, CDR1 is DFQATT and CDR2 is SNEGSKA (reference sequence). CDR3 nucleotide sequence: TGCAGTGCTAGAGATCGAGCGGGAGTCCACGAGCAGTACTTC. It yields the protein CSARDRAGVHEQYF.

The chain's CDR3 is CASSQIRGLGSNEQFF. The CDR3 nucleotides are TGTGCCAGCAGCCAAATCCGGGGGTTAGGCTCCAATGAGCAGTTCTTC. The chain uses TRBV3-1 and TRBJ2-1; D is perhaps TRBD2 (6 bases). This CDR3 is built from 16 residues. Germline V CDR1 and CDR2: LGHDT, YNNKEL (reference sequence). The V end lost 2 bases, the J end lost 6 bases, and 17 bases lay between the germline ends.

This clonotype was recorded at least ten times. The rearrangement uses TRBV10-3 and TRBJ1-2; weak D call: TRBD1 (6 bases). This CDR3 region has 16 residues. V was clipped by 3 bases and J by 0 bases, with 14 bases between them. Germline CDR1 ENHRY, CDR2 SYGVKD. The CDR3 spells CAISDPDRGSNYGYTF. Here the CDR3 DNA reads TGTGCCATCAGTGACCCGGACAGAGGATCTAACTATGGCTACACCTTC.

This clonotype was observed a handful of times. The chain employs TRBV20-1 and TRBJ2-1, with TRBD2 matching 14 bases. The CDR3 is 13 amino acids. CDR1 is DFQATT, CDR2 SNEGSKA, per germline (reference sequence). V lost 6 bases, J lost 9 bases, and 4 bases stayed unmatched. For the CDR3, the DNA is TGCAGTGCACGACTAGCGGGAGGGCGTGAGCAGTTCTTC. Amino acids: CSARLAGGREQFF.

V is TRBV6-5 and J is TRBJ2-7, with 7 bases fitting TRBD1. The germline V gene has CDR1 MNHEY and CDR2 SVGAGI. After removal of 6 bases from V and 6 bases from J, the junction contained 2 bases not matched to a gene. This CDR3 region has 11 residues. CDR3 nucleotide sequence: TGTGCCAGCAGAGAGGGGGCCGAGCAGTACTTC. It codes for CASREGAEQYF.

The genes are TRBV10-2 and TRBJ2-1; D unresolved. The CDR3 runs to 12 residues. Trimming stripped 4 bases from V and 7 bases from J, with 8 bases between. Germline loops: CDR1 WSHSY, CDR2 SAAADI. This CDR3 is CASSVLENEQFF. In nucleotides, the CDR3 is TGCGCCAGCAGTGTCTTAGAGAATGAGCAGTTCTTC.

This clonotype was observed a handful of times. In DNA, the CDR3 is TGTGCCAGCAGTTTTGGGTTGGGTCAGCCCCAGCATTTT. Amino acid sequence: CASSFGLGQPQHF. J is TRBJ1-5 and V is TRBV12-3 or TRBV12-4; D gene ambiguous. CDR3 length: 13 residues. V was trimmed by 3 bases and J by 6 bases, leaving 9 bases between them.